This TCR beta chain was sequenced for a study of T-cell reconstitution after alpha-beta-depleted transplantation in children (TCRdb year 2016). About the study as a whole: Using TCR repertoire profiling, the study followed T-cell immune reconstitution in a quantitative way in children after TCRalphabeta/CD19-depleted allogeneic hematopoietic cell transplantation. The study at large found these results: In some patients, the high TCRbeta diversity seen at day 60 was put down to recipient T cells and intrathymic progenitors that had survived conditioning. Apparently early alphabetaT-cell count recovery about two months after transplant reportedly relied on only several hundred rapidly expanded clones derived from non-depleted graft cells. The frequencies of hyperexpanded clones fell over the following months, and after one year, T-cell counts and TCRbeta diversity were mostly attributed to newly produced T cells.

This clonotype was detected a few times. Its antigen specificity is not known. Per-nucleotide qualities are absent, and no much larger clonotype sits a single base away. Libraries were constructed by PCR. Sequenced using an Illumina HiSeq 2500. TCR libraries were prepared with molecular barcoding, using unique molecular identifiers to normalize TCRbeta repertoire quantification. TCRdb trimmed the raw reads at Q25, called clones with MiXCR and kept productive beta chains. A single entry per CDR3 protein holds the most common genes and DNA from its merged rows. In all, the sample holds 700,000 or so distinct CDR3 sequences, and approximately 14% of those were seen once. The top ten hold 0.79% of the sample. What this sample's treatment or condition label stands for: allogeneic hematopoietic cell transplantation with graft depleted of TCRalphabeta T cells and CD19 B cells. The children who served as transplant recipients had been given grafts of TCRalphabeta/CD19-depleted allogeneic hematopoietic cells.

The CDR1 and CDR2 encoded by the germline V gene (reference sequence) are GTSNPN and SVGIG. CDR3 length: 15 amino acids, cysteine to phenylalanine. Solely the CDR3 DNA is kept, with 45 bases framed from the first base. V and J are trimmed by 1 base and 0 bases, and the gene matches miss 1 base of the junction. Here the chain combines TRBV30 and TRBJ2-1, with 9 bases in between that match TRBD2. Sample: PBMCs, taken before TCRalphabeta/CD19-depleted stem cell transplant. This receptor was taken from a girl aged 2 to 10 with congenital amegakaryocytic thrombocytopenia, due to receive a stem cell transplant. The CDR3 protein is CAWSGSGSSYNEQFF. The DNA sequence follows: TGTGCCTGGAGTGGTAGCGGGAGCTCCTACAATGAGCAGTTCTTC.